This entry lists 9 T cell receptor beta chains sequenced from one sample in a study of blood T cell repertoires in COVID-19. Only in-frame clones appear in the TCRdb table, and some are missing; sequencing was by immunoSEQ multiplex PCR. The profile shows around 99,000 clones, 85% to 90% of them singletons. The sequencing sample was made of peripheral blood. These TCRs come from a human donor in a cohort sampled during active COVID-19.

The CDR3 is CASSIGRGRNQPQHF. The CDR3 DNA reads TGTGCCAGTAGTATTGGCCGGGGTCGCAATCAGCCCCAGCATTTT. J is TRBJ1-5 and V is TRBV19, with D unresolved. The CDR3 spans 15 residues. Trimming removed 3 bases from V and 2 bases from J, with 11 bases in between. Germline values: CDR1 LNHDA, CDR2 SQIVND (reference sequence).

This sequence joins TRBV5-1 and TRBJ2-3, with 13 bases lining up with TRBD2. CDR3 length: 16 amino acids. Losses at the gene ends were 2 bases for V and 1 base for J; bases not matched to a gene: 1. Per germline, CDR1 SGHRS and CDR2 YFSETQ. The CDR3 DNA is TGCGCCAGCAGCTTCGGACTAGCGGGAGGCACAGATACGCAGTATTTT. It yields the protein CASSFGLAGGTDTQYF.

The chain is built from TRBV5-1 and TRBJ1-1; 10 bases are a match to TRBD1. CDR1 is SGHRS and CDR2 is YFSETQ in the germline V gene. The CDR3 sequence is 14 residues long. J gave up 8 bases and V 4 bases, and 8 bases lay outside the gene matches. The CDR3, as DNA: TGCGCCAGCAGCCCCCCGACAGGGGGCACGGAAGCTTTCTTT. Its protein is CASSPPTGGTEAFF. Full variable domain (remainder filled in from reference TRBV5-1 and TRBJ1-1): KAGVTQTPRYLIKTRGQQVTLSCSPISGHRSVSWYQQTPGQGLQFLFEYFSETQRNKGNFPGRFSGRQFSNSRSEMNVSTLELGDSALYLCASSPPTGGTEAFFGQGTRLTVV.

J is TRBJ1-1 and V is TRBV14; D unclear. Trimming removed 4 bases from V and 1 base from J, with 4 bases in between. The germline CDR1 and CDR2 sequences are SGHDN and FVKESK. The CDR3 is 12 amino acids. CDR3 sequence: CASSPRNTEAFF. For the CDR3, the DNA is TGTGCCAGCAGCCCTAGGAACACTGAAGCTTTCTTT.

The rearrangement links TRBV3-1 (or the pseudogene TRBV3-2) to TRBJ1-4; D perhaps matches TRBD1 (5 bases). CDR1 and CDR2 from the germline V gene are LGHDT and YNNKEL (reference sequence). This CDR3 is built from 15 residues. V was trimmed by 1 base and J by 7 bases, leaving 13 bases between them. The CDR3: CASSQGFGTFEKLFF. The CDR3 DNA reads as TGTGCCAGCAGCCAAGGATTTGGGACTTTTGAAAAACTGTTTTTT.

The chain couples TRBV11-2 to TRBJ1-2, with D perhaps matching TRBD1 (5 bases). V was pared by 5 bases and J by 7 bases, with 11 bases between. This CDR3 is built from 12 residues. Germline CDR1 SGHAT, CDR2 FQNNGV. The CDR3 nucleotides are TGTGCCAGCAGCCCCCCAGGGCCTGGCTACACCTTC. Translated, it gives CASSPPGPGYTF.

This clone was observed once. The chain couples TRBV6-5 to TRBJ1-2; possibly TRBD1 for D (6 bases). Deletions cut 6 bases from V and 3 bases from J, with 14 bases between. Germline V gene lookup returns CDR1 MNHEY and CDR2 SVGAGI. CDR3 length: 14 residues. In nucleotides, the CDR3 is TGTGCCAGCAGGCCTCCCGGACAGTACTATGGCTACACCTTC. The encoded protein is CASRPPGQYYGYTF.

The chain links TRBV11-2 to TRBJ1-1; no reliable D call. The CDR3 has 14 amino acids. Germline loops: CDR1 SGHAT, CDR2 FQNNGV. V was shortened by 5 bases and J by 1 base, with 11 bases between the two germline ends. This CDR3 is CASSPSRRNTEAFF. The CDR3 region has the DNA TGTGCCAGCAGCCCGAGTCGAAGGAACACTGAAGCTTTCTTT.

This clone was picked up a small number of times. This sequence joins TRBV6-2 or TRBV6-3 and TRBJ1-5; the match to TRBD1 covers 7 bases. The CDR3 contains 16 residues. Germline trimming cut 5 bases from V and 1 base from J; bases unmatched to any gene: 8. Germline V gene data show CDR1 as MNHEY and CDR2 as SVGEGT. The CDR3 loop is CASSLATGSSNQPQHF. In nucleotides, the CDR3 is TGTGCCAGCAGTCTCGCGACAGGGTCCAGCAATCAGCCCCAGCATTTT.